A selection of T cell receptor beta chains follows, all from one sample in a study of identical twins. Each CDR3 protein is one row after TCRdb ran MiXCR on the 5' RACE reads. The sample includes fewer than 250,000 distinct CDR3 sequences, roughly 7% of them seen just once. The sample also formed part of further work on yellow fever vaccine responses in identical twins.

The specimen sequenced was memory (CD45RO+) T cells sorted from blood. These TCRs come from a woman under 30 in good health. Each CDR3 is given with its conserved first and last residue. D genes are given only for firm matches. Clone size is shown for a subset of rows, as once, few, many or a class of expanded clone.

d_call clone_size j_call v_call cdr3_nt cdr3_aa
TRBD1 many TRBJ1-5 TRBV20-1 TGCAGTGCTAGAGTACGAGACCTGACAGGGGTTGGGCAGCCCCAGCATTTT CSARVRDLTGVGQPQHF
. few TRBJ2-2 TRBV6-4 TGTGCCAGCAGTGTCAGTGACACCGGGGAGCTGTTTTTT CASSVSDTGELFF
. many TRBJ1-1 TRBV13 TGTGCCAGCAGCTTAGGTAGCAGAACGAACACTGAAGCTTTCTTT CASSLGSRTNTEAFF
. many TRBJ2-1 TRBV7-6 TGTGCCAGCAGCTTTGGTCATTCGGATGAGCAGTTCTTC CASSFGHSDEQFF
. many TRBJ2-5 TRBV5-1 TGCGCCAGCAGCTTGTGGCAGGAAGAGACCCAGTACTTC CASSLWQEETQYF
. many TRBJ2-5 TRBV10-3 TGTGCCATCAGTGAAAGGGAGCTCCGGACGGGCCAAGAGACCCAGTACTTC CAISERELRTGQETQYF
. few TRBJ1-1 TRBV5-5 TGTGCCAGCAGCCCCCGATCCATCGCGAACACTGAAGCTTTCTTT CASSPRSIANTEAFF
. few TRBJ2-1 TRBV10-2 TGCGCCAGCGCCCGGGACACTTACTACAATGAGCAGTTCTTC CASARDTYYNEQFF
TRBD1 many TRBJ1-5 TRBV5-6 TGTGCCAGCAGCTTCTATGGGACAGCTAGTCAGCCCCAGCATTTT CASSFYGTASQPQHF
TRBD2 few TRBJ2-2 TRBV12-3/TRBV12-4 TGTGCCAGCAGTCAACTAGCGGGGGTAACCGGGGAGCTGTTTTTT CASSQLAGVTGELFF
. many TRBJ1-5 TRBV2 TGTGCCAGCAGTGAAGATACTATTAGGAATCAGCCCCAGCATTTT CASSEDTIRNQPQHF
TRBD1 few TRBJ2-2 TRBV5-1 TGCGCCAGCAGCTTGCCGGGACAGAGCACCGGGGAGCTGTTTTTT CASSLPGQSTGELFF
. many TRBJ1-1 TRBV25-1 TGTGCCAGCAGTGAATATGGTTCTGGGGCTGAAGCTTTCTTT CASSEYGSGAEAFF
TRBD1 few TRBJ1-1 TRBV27 TGTGCCAGCAGGGCAGGGGGTTCGGGGAACACTGAAGCTTTCTTT CASRAGGSGNTEAFF
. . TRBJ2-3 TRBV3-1 TGTGCCAGCTGCAAATGGTACCCCTTAGGGGGGGTTAGCACAGATACGCAGTATTTT CASCKWYPLGGVSTDTQYF
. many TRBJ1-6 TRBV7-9 TGTGCCAGCAGCCCGCAGGGATTTAATTCACCCCTCCACTTT CASSPQGFNSPLHF
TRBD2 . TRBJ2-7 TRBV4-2 TGTGCCAGCAGCCAAGAGGCGGGGGGGTTCTACGAGCAGTACTTC CASSQEAGGFYEQYF
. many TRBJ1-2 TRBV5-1 TGCGCCAGCAGCTGGGACAACTATGGCTACACCTTC CASSWDNYGYTF
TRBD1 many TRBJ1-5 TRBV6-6 TGTGCCAGCAGAATAGACAGGGGCGAGGGACAGCCCCAGCATTTT CASRIDRGEGQPQHF
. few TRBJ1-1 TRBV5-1 TGCGCCAGCAGCTTAACGGGACGGCAGAACACTGAAGCTTTCTTT CASSLTGRQNTEAFF
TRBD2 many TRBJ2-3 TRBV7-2 TGTGCCAGCAGCTTAACCCTACTAGCGGGGGGCACAGATACGCAGTATTTT CASSLTLLAGGTDTQYF
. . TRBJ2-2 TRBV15 TGTGCCACCAGCAGAGGGACAGCGAACACCGGGGAGCTGTTTTTT CATSRGTANTGELFF
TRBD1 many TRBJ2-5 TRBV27 TGTGCCAGCAGACCCCCCAGACAGGGGAGGGAGACCCAGTACTTC CASRPPRQGRETQYF
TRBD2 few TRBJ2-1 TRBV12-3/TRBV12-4 TGTGCCAGCAGCCGGACTAGCGGGGGGGCTGAGCAGTTCTTC CASSRTSGGAEQFF
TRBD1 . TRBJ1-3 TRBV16 TGTGCCAGCAGCCGCACGGGACAGATCTCTGGAAACACCATATATTTT CASSRTGQISGNTIYF
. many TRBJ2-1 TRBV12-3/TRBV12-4 TGTGCCAGCAGTTTAGCCCGGACTAATGCGAATGAGCAGTTCTTC CASSLARTNANEQFF
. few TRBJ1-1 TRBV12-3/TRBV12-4 TGTGCCAGCAGCCCTGGACAGCACCTTCGGGACACTGAAGCTTTCTTT CASSPGQHLRDTEAFF
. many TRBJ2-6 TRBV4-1 TGCGCCAGCAAGGAGCTGGACATCGTTTTCTCTGGGGCCAACGTCCTGACTTTC CASKELDIVFSGANVLTF
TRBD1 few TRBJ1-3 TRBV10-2 TGCGCCAGCAGTGGACAGGGACCTGGAAACACCATATATTTT CASSGQGPGNTIYF
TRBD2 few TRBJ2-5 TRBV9 TGTGCCAGCAGCGTAGGCCTGACGGGGGGGGCAGAGACCCAGTACTTC CASSVGLTGGAETQYF
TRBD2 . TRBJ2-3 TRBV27 TGTGCCTCCCGACTAGCGGGGAGGGATACGCAGTATTTT CASRLAGRDTQYF
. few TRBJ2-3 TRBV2 TGTGCCAGCAGTGAAGCAGGATATGTCATAAATACGCAGTATTTT CASSEAGYVINTQYF
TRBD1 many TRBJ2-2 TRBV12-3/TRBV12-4 TGTGCCAGCAGCCGGACAGGGCGAACAACCGGGGAGCTGTTTTTT CASSRTGRTTGELFF
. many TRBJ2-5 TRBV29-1 TGCAGCGTTTCCAACCAAGAGACCCAGTACTTC CSVSNQETQYF
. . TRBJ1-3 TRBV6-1 TGTGCCAGCACCTACAGCATTCTCTCTGGAAACACCATATATTTT CASTYSILSGNTIYF
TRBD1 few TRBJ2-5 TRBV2 TGTGCCAGCATTCCACAGGGGGCAGAGACCCAGTACTTC CASIPQGAETQYF
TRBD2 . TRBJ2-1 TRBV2 TGTGCCAGCAGTGAAGCGCTGAACGGGAGGGGGTTCAATGAGCAGTTCTTC CASSEALNGRGFNEQFF
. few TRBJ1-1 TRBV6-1 TGTGCCAGCAGTCCGGCAGAGGGGCACACTGAAGCTTTCTTT CASSPAEGHTEAFF
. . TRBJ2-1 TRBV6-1 TGTGCCAGCAGCCGCCGGGGGAACGGGGCGGAGCAGTTCTTC CASSRRGNGAEQFF
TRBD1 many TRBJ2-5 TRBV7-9 TGTGCCAGCAGCTTAGTACAGGGGAAAGAGACCCAGTACTTC CASSLVQGKETQYF